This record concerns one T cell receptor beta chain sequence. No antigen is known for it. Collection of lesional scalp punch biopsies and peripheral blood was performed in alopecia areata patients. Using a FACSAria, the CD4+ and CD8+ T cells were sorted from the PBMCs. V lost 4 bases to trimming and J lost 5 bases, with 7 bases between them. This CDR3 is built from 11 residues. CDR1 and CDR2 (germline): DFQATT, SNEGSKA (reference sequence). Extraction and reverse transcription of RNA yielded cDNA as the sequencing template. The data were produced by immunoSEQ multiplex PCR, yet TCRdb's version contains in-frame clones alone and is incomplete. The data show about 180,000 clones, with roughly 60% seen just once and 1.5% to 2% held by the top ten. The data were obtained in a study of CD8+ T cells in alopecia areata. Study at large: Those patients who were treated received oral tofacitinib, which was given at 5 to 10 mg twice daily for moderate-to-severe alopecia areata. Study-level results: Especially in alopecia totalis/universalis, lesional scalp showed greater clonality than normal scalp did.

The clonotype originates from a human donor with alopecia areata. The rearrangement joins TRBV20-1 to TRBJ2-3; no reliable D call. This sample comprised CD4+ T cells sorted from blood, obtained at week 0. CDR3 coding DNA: TGCAGTGCTATCCCTGGAGATACGCAGTATTTT. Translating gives CSAIPGDTQYF.